What follows is one T cell receptor beta chain and its context. In the original processing: Reference gene primer amplification gave nucleated cell count estimates. The repertoire was sequenced with immunoSEQ multiplex PCR; TCRdb's copy has only in-frame clones and lacks some. That table gives V, J and clone size, and the DNA gave D and trimming. The sample contains 300,000 to 400,000 clones, roughly 90% of which appear only once. This sample is part of a study of blood T cell repertoires in COVID-19. Across the whole study: Italy, Spain and the United States were the sources of the convalescent and acute COVID-19 samples. The analysed material was cDNA or gDNA that came from T cells, B-cell-depleted T cells, or PBMCs.

Seattle's enrolled individuals joined amid active infection and were then monitored longitudinally. Trimming pared 5 bases from V and 4 bases from J, leaving 14 bases between. The germline CDR1 and CDR2 sequences are LNHDA and SQIVND (reference sequence). The CDR3 is made up of 15 amino acids. This receptor was identified in a woman in her 70s with COVID-19, enrolled during active disease. This chain joins TRBV19 and TRBJ1-4, with D perhaps TRBD1 (6 bases). The material sequenced was peripheral blood. This CDR3 reads CASSYGGLGNEKLFF. The CDR3 DNA sequence: TGTGCCAGTAGTTACGGGGGGCTAGGTAATGAAAAACTGTTTTTT.